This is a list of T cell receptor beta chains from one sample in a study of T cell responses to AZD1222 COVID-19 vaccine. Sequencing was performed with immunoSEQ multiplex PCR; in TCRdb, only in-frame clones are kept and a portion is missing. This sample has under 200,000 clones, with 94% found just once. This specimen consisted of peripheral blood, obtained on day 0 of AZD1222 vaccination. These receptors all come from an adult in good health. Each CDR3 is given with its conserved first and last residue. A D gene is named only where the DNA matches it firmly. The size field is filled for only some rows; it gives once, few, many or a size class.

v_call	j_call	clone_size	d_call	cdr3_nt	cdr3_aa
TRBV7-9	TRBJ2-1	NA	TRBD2	TGTGCCAGCACCAAAGGAGCGGGGTCCTACAATGAGCAGTTCTTC	CASTKGAGSYNEQFF
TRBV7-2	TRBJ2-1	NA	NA	TGTGCCAGCAGCCCTCATAGTGGATTCAATGAGCAGTTCTTC	CASSPHSGFNEQFF
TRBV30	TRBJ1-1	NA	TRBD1	TGTGCCTGGAGTCCGGGACAGTTTGGCACTGAAGCTTTCTTT	CAWSPGQFGTEAFF
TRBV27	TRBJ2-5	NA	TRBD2	TGTGCCAGCAGTCTAGAGCGGGGGACTTCTCCTGGGCCCCAGTACTTC	CASSLERGTSPGPQYF
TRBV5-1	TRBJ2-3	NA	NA	TGCGCCAGCAGCTTCGGGGTTAAGGGAACAGATACGCAGTATTTT	CASSFGVKGTDTQYF
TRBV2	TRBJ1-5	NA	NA	TGTGCCAGCAGTGAAGCGCCCGTTGTGCCCAAGTATAGCAATCAGCCCCAGCATTTT	CASSEAPVVPKYSNQPQHF
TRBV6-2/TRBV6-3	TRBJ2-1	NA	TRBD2	TGTGCCAGCAGTTCTACTCGGGGCGGGGGTCACAATGAGCAGTTCTTC	CASSSTRGGGHNEQFF
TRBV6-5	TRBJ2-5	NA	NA	TGTGCCAGCAGTTACGGGGCGCGGGTCCTAGGGGAGACCCAGTACTTC	CASSYGARVLGETQYF
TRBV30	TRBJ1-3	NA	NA	TGTGCCTGGGTGCTGACGGACCTTTTACCCGGAAACACCATATATTTT	CAWVLTDLLPGNTIYF
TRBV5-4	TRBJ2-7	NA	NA	TGTGCCAGCAGCTTAAGGAGCGGAGGGAGCTCCTACGAGCAGTACTTC	CASSLRSGGSSYEQYF
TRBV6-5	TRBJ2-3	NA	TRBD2	TGTGCCAGCAGCGCGGGAGGCGTAGATACGCAGTATTTT	CASSAGGVDTQYF
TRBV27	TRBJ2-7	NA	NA	TGTGCCAGCAGTCCAGAAATGGACAGTTTAACCTACGAGCAGTACTTC	CASSPEMDSLTYEQYF
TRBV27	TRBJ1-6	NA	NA	TGTGCCAGCAGTTTCGCCAATTCACCCCTCCACTTT	CASSFANSPLHF
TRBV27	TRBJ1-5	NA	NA	TGTGCCAGCAGTTTTAGGACAAATAGCAATCAGCCCCAGCATTTT	CASSFRTNSNQPQHF
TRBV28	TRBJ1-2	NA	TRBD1	TGTGCCAGCAGCTTCCCATTGGGACAGAACTATGGCTACACCTTC	CASSFPLGQNYGYTF
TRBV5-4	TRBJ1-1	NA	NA	TGTGCCAGCAGTTGGGACCCGAACACTGAAGCTTTCTTT	CASSWDPNTEAFF
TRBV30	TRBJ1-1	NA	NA	TGTGCCTGCATTAGGGTTCTTGAAGCTTTCTTT	CACIRVLEAFF
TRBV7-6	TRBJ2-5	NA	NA	TGTGCCAGCAGCTTAGCGCACAAGGAACAAGAGACCCAGTACTTC	CASSLAHKEQETQYF
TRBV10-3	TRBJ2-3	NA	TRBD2	TGTGCCATTACTAGCGGGAGGAACACAGATACGCAGTATTTT	CAITSGRNTDTQYF
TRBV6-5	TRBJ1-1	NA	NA	TGTGCCAGCAGTTACGGGGGCATGAACACTGAAGCTTTCTTT	CASSYGGMNTEAFF
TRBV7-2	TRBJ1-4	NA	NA	TGTGCCAGCAGCTTAGTTCCAGAAGAGGAAAAACTGTTTTTT	CASSLVPEEEKLFF
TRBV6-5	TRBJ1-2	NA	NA	TGTGCCAGCAGTTACATCGGATTCGACTATGGCTACACCTTC	CASSYIGFDYGYTF
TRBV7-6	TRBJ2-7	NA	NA	TGTGCCAGCAGCCCGCAGGGAACTCCCTACGAGCAGTACTTC	CASSPQGTPYEQYF
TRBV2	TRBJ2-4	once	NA	TGTGCCAGCAGTGAAGCTAGGGTAGAATACTTC	CASSEARVEYF
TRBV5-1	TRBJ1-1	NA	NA	TGCGCCAGCAGCTTGGCGGGAACAGGTGAAGCTTTCTTT	CASSLAGTGEAFF
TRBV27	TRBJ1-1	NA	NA	TGTGCCAGCAGTTTTGGGGGTGAAGCTTTCTTT	CASSFGGEAFF
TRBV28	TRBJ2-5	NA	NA	TGTGCCATCTCGGTCAGGGACAAGAGAGAGACCCAGTACTTC	CAISVRDKRETQYF
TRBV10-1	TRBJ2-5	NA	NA	TGCGCCAGGACATCTGACCAAGAGACCCAGTACTTC	CARTSDQETQYF
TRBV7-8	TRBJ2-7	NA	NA	TGTGCCAGCACGGGACCTCCCTACGAGCAGTACTTC	CASTGPPYEQYF
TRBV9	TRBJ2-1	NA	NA	TGTGCCAGCAGCTACCGGGACCGTGCCTACAATGAGCAGTTCTTC	CASSYRDRAYNEQFF
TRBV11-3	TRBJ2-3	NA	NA	TGTGCCAGCAGCTCCGGACTACTCACAGATACGCAGTATTTT	CASSSGLLTDTQYF
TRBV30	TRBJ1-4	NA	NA	TGTGCCTGGGCCTTCGAGGGGGTTGAAAAACTGTTTTTT	CAWAFEGVEKLFF
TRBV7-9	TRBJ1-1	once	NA	TGTGCCAGCAGCTTACCATCGCGGGTGGAATCTGGATCTGGGACTGAAGCTTTCTTT	CASSLPSRVESGSGTEAFF
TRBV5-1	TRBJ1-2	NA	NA	TGCGCCAGCAGCTTGGACCGCGTCCGCTATGGCTACACCTTC	CASSLDRVRYGYTF
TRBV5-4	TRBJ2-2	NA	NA	TGTGCCAGCAGCCCGTCCGGGACACTGAACACCGGGGAGCTGTTTTTT	CASSPSGTLNTGELFF
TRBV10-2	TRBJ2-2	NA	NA	TGCGCCAGCAGAGAATCTCTGTGGTTGGGAAACGGCACCGGGGAGCTGTTTTTT	CASRESLWLGNGTGELFF
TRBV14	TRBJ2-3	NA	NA	TGTGCCAGCAGCCAAGAACTGACAAGCACAGATACGCAGTATTTT	CASSQELTSTDTQYF
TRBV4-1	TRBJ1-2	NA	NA	TGCGCCAGCAGCCAAGAATCGCGGGTCCCCTATGGCTACACCTTC	CASSQESRVPYGYTF
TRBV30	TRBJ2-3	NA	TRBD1	TGTGCCTGGGCGACAGGGGATCGGGCAGATACGCAGTATTTT	CAWATGDRADTQYF
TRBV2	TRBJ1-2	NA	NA	TGTGCCAGCAGGTACCCACGGGGTTACGGCTACACCTTC	CASRYPRGYGYTF